A single sample is the source of the 6 T cell receptor beta chains below, sequenced in a study of blood T cell repertoires in COVID-19. Assay used: immunoSEQ multiplex PCR; TCRdb lists only in-frame clones, some missing. This table has roughly 40,000 clones, around 94% appearing once. Sequenced: peripheral blood. The receptors shown here come from a man over 45 with COVID-19, enrolled during active disease.

This clone appeared a single time. The rearrangement links TRBV7-2 to TRBJ2-3, with D possibly matching TRBD1 (5 bases). Germline CDR1 and CDR2: SGHTA and FQGNSA. With 3 bases removed from V and 3 bases from J, the gap between germline ends came to 7 bases. The length of the CDR3 is 13 residues. Written as DNA, the CDR3 is TGTGCCAGCAGCTTTCCAGGGACAGATACGCAGTATTTT. This gives the protein CASSFPGTDTQYF. The full variable domain, its missing parts supplied by reference TRBV7-2 and TRBJ2-3, is GAGVSQSPSNKVTEKGKDVELRCDPISGHTALYWYRQSLGQGLEFLIYFQGNSAPDKSGLPSDRFSAERTGGSVSTLTIQRTQQEDSAVYLCASSFPGTDTQYFGPGTRLTVL.

This clone was observed a few times. The V and J genes are TRBV5-1 and TRBJ2-7; 12 bases agree with TRBD2. Trimming removed 5 bases from V and 4 bases from J; junction bases left unmatched: 7. The CDR3 length is 15 residues. The germline gives CDR1 SGHRS, CDR2 YFSETQ. The CDR3 here is CASSPGTSGLYEQYF. CDR3 DNA: TGCGCCAGCAGTCCTGGGACTAGCGGGTTGTACGAGCAGTACTTC. Based on the CDR3 plus reference TRBV5-1 and TRBJ2-7, the full variable domain is KAGVTQTPRYLIKTRGQQVTLSCSPISGHRSVSWYQQTPGQGLQFLFEYFSETQRNKGNFPGRFSGRQFSNSRSEMNVSTLELGDSALYLCASSPGTSGLYEQYFGPGTRLTVT.

V gene TRBV30 combines with J gene TRBJ2-7; a possible D gene is TRBD2 (7 bases). The length of the CDR3 is 13 residues. Germline loops: CDR1 GTSNPN, CDR2 SVGIG (reference sequence). Trimming took off 8 bases at V and 12 bases at J, with 26 bases between the two ends. CDR3 DNA: TGTGCCCTGGAAGGGAAAAGAGGGGGGGGCCTGTACTTC. Translating it yields CALEGKRGGGLYF. The full variable domain, rest sourced from reference TRBV30 and TRBJ2-7, is SQTIHQWPATLVQPVGSPLSLECTVEGTSNPNLYWYRQAAGRGLQLLFYSVGIGQISSEVPQNLSASRPQDRQFILSSKKLLLSDSGFYLCALEGKRGGGLYFGPGTRLTVT.

This clone was picked up a small number of times. The chain employs TRBV19 and TRBJ1-2, with a weak D call TRBD1 (6 bases). The CDR3 spans 13 residues. Germline lookup yields CDR1 LNHDA and CDR2 SQIVND (reference sequence). Trimming removed 2 bases from V and 5 bases from J, with 9 bases in between. The CDR3 protein is CASSIQGQYGYTF. The CDR3 nucleotides read TGTGCCAGTAGTATACAGGGGCAATATGGCTACACCTTC.

This clone has only one observation. The chain employs TRBV5-1 and TRBJ2-7; 7 bases are shared with TRBD1. The CDR3 extends over 16 amino acids. The germline CDR1 and CDR2 sequences are SGHRS and YFSETQ. Trimming cost V 4 bases and J 1 base; bases outside gene matches: 11. The CDR3 DNA reads as TGCGCCAGCAGCGGGTGGGACAGCGATAGGTCCTACGAGCAGTACTTC. Its protein is CASSGWDSDRSYEQYF. The complete variable domain, with remaining parts taken from reference TRBV5-1 and TRBJ2-7, reads KAGVTQTPRYLIKTRGQQVTLSCSPISGHRSVSWYQQTPGQGLQFLFEYFSETQRNKGNFPGRFSGRQFSNSRSEMNVSTLELGDSALYLCASSGWDSDRSYEQYFGPGTRLTVT.

The chain employs TRBV23-1 and TRBJ1-4; D gene unclear. TRBV23-1 is noted as an ORF with a role that remains uncertain. The germline V and J ends were trimmed by 4 bases and 2 bases, with 17 bases remaining between them. This CDR3 region has 17 residues. The CDR3 sequence: CASSRGSRQVTNEKLFF. DNA for the CDR3: TGCGCCAGCAGTCGAGGGAGTAGGCAAGTGACTAATGAAAAACTGTTTTTT.